This TCR beta chain was documented in a study of tumor-infiltrating lymphocytes in primary liver carcinoma. Study outcomes and limitations: Against blood, tumors held a significantly higher top-250-clone fraction (p = 0.039).

There are 14 residues in the CDR3. CDR1 and CDR2 from the germline V gene are SGHKS and YYEKEE (reference sequence). With 400 to 550 ng total RNA as template and a constant-region primer, TCR beta cDNA was made. Three rounds of nested multiplex PCR with slightly modified ARM-PCR produced TCR beta libraries. The first two PCR rounds used TRBV1-TRBV30 forward primers with a C-beta reverse primer, 9 to 10 cycles each. TCRdb reprocessed the multiplex PCR reads via MiXCR and lists one record per CDR3 protein. Altogether approximately 190,000 distinct CDR3 sequences are present, around 81% being singletons, with the ten largest covering 15% to 20%. From 20-30 mg of unsorted bulk tissue, DNA and RNA were co-extracted together. The study enrolled treatment-naive patients with chronic HBV infection. All of the tumor samples contained over 90% viable tumor cells. This clonotype has a single count. The antigen is unknown. One end of the junction fails to match germline, which may point to a read error.

Sequences were obtained from tumor tissue from primary liver carcinoma. The chain joins TRBV5-5 to TRBJ1-6, with D uncertain. This clonotype was sampled from a man aged 40-55 years with primary liver carcinoma and hepatitis B virus infection. The CDR3 is CTSSLVDPNSPLHF. In nucleotides, the CDR3 is TGTACCAGTAGCCTGGTTGACCCCAATTCACCCCTCCACTTT.